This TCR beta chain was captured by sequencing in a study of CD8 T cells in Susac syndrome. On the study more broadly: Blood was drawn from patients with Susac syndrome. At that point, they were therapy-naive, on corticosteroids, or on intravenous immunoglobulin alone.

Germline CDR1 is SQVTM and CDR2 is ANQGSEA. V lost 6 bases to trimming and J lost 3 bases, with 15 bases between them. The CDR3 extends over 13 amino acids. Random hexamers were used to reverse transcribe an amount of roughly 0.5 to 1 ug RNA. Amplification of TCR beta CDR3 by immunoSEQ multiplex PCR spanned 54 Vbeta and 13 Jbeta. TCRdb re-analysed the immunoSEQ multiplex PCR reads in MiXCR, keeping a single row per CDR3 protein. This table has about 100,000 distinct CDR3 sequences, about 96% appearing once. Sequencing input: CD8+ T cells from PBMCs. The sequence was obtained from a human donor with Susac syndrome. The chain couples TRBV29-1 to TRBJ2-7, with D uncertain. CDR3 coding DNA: TGCAGCGTCTCCCCCCCCAATGACTACGAGCAGTACTTC. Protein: CSVSPPNDYEQYF.